Listed below are T cell receptor beta chains from one sample, sequenced in a study of metastatic and nonmetastatic thyroid tumors. Through MiXCR, TCRdb re-clonotyped the PCR reads. The sample carries roughly 34,000 clones, approximately 15% recorded once. Sequencing input: blood. Receptor source: a male donor with papillary thyroid cancer or a benign thyroid nodule (not recorded which). Some clones in this sample may be carry-over from other donors' samples. CDR3s include the opening cysteine and the closing phenylalanine or tryptophan. The D gene is left open where the match is weak. For some rows the clone size is stated as once, few or many, or as a class when expanded; others skip it.

clone size: many; J gene: TRBJ2-3; D gene: TRBD1; V gene: TRBV11-2; CDR3 DNA: TGTGCCAGCAGCTTCCAAGGGCCGGGACAGGGCACAGATACGCAGTATTTT; CDR3 protein: CASSFQGPGQGTDTQYF
clone size: medium-sized; J gene: TRBJ1-3; D gene: .; V gene: TRBV6-2/TRBV6-3; CDR3 DNA: TGTGCCAGCAGTTACTCGACTGCGACTGGAAACACCATATATTTT; CDR3 protein: CASSYSTATGNTIYF
clone size: many; J gene: TRBJ2-1; D gene: .; V gene: TRBV6-5; CDR3 DNA: TGTGCCAGCAGTTACGCTCCCGTTATCGGGAATGAGCAGTTCTTC; CDR3 protein: CASSYAPVIGNEQFF
clone size: few; J gene: TRBJ2-4; D gene: .; V gene: TRBV19; CDR3 DNA: TGTGCCAGTAGTATCCAACTCCCTTGGGAGGCCAAAAACATTCAGTACTTC; CDR3 protein: CASSIQLPWEAKNIQYF
clone size: medium-sized; J gene: TRBJ1-2; D gene: TRBD1; V gene: TRBV12-3/TRBV12-4; CDR3 DNA: TGTGCCAGCAGTCTCGACAGGGGAGGGATCTATGGCTACACCTTC; CDR3 protein: CASSLDRGGIYGYTF
clone size: .; J gene: TRBJ1-1; D gene: TRBD1; V gene: TRBV6-1; CDR3 DNA: TGTGCCAGCCGTGAAAAATTACCGGGACAGGGAAACACTGAGGCTTTCTTT; CDR3 protein: CASREKLPGQGNTEAFF
clone size: few; J gene: TRBJ1-5; D gene: .; V gene: TRBV12-3/TRBV12-4; CDR3 DNA: TGTGCAAGCAGTTTTGAGGGTGAGCCCCAGCATTTT; CDR3 protein: CASSFEGEPQHF
clone size: many; J gene: TRBJ2-5; D gene: TRBD2; V gene: TRBV19; CDR3 DNA: TGTGCCAGCGGACTAGCGGGCCAAGAGACCCAGTACTTC; CDR3 protein: CASGLAGQETQYF
clone size: many; J gene: TRBJ2-1; D gene: TRBD1; V gene: TRBV5-1; CDR3 DNA: TGCGCCAGCAGTTATTATCGGACAGGGGCGGGCAATGAGCAGTTCTTC; CDR3 protein: CASSYYRTGAGNEQFF
clone size: many; J gene: TRBJ1-4; D gene: .; V gene: TRBV30; CDR3 DNA: TGTGCCTGGGCAGACAGACCTAATGAAAAACTGTTTTTT; CDR3 protein: CAWADRPNEKLFF
clone size: medium-sized; J gene: TRBJ2-3; D gene: .; V gene: TRBV7-2; CDR3 DNA: TGTGCCAGCAGCTATCGGGAGAATCCGCAGTATTTT; CDR3 protein: CASSYRENPQYF
clone size: many; J gene: TRBJ1-1; D gene: .; V gene: TRBV24-1; CDR3 DNA: TGTGCCACCAGTGATAATGGGCCCCTCGGGAGAGCTTTCTTT; CDR3 protein: CATSDNGPLGRAFF
clone size: .; J gene: TRBJ2-7; D gene: TRBD2; V gene: TRBV7-2; CDR3 DNA: TGTGCCAGCAGGTCTAGCGGGGGGTCCTACGAGCAGTACTTC; CDR3 protein: CASRSSGGSYEQYF
clone size: many; J gene: TRBJ1-2; D gene: .; V gene: TRBV4-2; CDR3 DNA: TGTGCCAGCAGCTTACACGACAGCCCTAACTATGGCTACACCTTC; CDR3 protein: CASSLHDSPNYGYTF
clone size: .; J gene: TRBJ1-2; D gene: .; V gene: TRBV5-1; CDR3 DNA: TGCGCCAGCAGCTCGGACGGGATTTATGGCTACACCTTC; CDR3 protein: CASSSDGIYGYTF
clone size: .; J gene: TRBJ2-7; D gene: TRBD1; V gene: TRBV11-2; CDR3 DNA: TGTGCCATCAGCCGTGGACAGGTTCCCGAGCAGTACTTC; CDR3 protein: CAISRGQVPEQYF
clone size: many; J gene: TRBJ1-3; D gene: TRBD1; V gene: TRBV20-1; CDR3 DNA: TGCAGTGCTCCGGAGGGACAGGGAAGAAACACCATATATTTT; CDR3 protein: CSAPEGQGRNTIYF
clone size: few; J gene: TRBJ2-7; D gene: TRBD2; V gene: TRBV29-1; CDR3 DNA: TGCAGTGTTGGGACGACTAGCGGGAGATACGAACAGTACTTC; CDR3 protein: CSVGTTSGRYEQYF
clone size: many; J gene: TRBJ2-3; D gene: .; V gene: TRBV10-1; CDR3 DNA: TGCGCCAGCAGTGCGGGACTCCACCCTCCCAGAACAGATACGCAGTATTTT; CDR3 protein: CASSAGLHPPRTDTQYF